This TCR beta chain is drawn from a study of T cell responses to AZD1222 COVID-19 vaccine. About this clone: The antigen remains undetermined.

Study-wide results and limits: As reported, nearly half of all spike-specific TCRs target variant regions that are unmutated.

Looked up from germline, CDR1 is LNHDA and CDR2 is SQIVND (reference sequence). There are 15 residues in the CDR3. V was clipped by 0 bases and J by 4 bases, with 12 bases between them. TCRdb's copy holds only in-frame clones and misses some; the assay was immunoSEQ multiplex PCR. The sample lists 200,000 or so clones, roughly 91% occurring once. The chain has TRBV19 and TRBJ2-5; weak D call: TRBD2 (5 bases). The clonotype was recovered from an adult in good health. The sequenced sample was peripheral blood, obtained on day 0 of MenACWY control vaccination. DNA for the CDR3: TGTGCCAGTAGTATAGATTTAGCGCGGGTAGAGACCCAGTACTTC. Protein: CASSIDLARVETQYF.